This T cell receptor beta chain was recovered during a study of blood T cell repertoires in COVID-19. For the study at large: Spain, Italy and the United States supplied samples that represented acute and convalescent COVID-19.

Original handling: By means of reference gene primer amplification, nucleated cell counts were estimated. Assay used: immunoSEQ multiplex PCR; TCRdb lists only in-frame clones, some missing. V, J and clone size are taken as reported in that table, and D and trimming were inferred from the DNA itself. Of about 310,000 clones listed, around 86% are singletons. In germline, CDR1 is MNHEY, CDR2 SMNVEV (reference sequence). Trimming took off 1 base at V and 2 bases at J, with 11 bases between the two ends. This CDR3 contains 15 residues. The chain has TRBV27 and TRBJ1-2; D not resolved. The source is a man aged 50-59 years with active or convalescent COVID-19. Sequenced material: peripheral blood. The CDR3 region is CASSLYGIGNYGYTF. The DNA for the CDR3 is TGTGCCAGCAGTTTATACGGGATAGGAAACTATGGCTACACCTTC.